The present T cell receptor (beta chain) was sequenced within a study of vaccination effects on CD4 cells after COVID-19. Peptide-pool stimulation followed by sequencing identified expanded antigen-specific CD4+ clonotypes in the ViraFEST assay. Scientists isolated CD4+ T cells after a roughly 10-day culture period ended. About 2.2 million PBMC per well received around 9.3 IU/ml IL-2 and 8 to 10 ug/ml peptides in culture. CDR1 is LGHDT, CDR2 YNNKEL, per germline (reference sequence). V lost 2 bases and J 0 bases, leaving 11 bases between the germline ends. CDR3 size: 15 residues. As concerns this clone: The antigen is not known.

Profiling relied on immunoSEQ multiplex PCR, and the TCRdb table lists in-frame clones only, not all of them. The table includes around 20,000 clones, approximately 70% detected once. The clonotype originates from a human donor who received a COVID-19 vaccine. The chain combines TRBV3-1 (or the pseudogene TRBV3-2) with TRBJ2-7; a weak D match, TRBD2 (6 bases). Source: CD4+ T cells from PBMCs cultured with HCoV-229E spike peptides, taken before COVID-19 vaccination. The CDR3 DNA reads as TGTGCCAGCAGCCAAACTAGCTATAGCTCCTACGAGCAGTACTTC. Translation: CASSQTSYSSYEQYF.